This record looks at one TCR beta chain sequence and its context. The data are from a study of blood T cells in healthy people across ages. This CDR3 spans 15 amino acids. The authors ran a second PCR of 7 to 11 cycles using a sample-barcoded 5' primer and a J-beta primer mix. TCRdb independently ran MiXCR on the 5' RACE reads; one entry per CDR3 protein. This sample has some 640,000 distinct CDR3 sequences; approximately 30% occur once, and the top ten carry about a sixth. This receptor was obtained from a woman of 80 years or more in good health. The chain is built from TRBV21-1 and TRBJ2-7; the D segment call TRBD1 is taken from the table without a DNA check. TRBV21-1 is tagged as a pseudogene. Sequenced sample: blood. CDR3 in amino acids: CASSIPGQSSYEQYF. CDR3 nucleotide sequence: TGTGCCAGCAGCATACCTGGACAGTCCTCCTACGAGCAGTACTTC.